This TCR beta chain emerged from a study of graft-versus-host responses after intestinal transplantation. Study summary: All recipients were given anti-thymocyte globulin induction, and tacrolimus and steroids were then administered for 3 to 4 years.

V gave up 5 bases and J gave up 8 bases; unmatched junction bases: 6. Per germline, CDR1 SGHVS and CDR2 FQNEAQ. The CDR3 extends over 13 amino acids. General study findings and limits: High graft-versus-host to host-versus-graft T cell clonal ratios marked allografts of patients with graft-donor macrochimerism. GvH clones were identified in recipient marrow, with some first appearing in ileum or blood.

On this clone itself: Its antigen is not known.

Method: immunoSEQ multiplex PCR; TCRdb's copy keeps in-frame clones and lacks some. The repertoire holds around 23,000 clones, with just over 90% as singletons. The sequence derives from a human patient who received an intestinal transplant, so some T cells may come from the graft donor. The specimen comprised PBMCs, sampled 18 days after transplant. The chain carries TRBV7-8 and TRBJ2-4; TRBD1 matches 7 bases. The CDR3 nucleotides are TGTGCCAGCAGCCTTCGAACAGGGGACATTCAGTACTTC. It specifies CASSLRTGDIQYF.